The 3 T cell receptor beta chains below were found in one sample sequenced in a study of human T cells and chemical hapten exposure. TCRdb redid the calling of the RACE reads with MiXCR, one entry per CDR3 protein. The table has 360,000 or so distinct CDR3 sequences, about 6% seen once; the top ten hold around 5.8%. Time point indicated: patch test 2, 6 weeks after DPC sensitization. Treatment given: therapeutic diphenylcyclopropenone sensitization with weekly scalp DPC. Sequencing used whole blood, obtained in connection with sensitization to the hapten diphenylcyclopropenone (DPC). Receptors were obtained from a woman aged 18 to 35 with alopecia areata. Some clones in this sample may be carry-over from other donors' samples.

Written as DNA, the CDR3 is TGCAGTGCTAGAGATCGGGGGGTCCCTCCTAACTATGGCTACACCTTC. This gives the protein CSARDRGVPPNYGYTF. The V call is TRBV20-1, the J call TRBJ1-2; possible D gene TRBD1, 5 bases. V was pared by 0 bases and J by 0 bases, with 14 bases between. Germline loops: CDR1 DFQATT, CDR2 SNEGSKA (reference sequence). CDR3 size: 16 residues.

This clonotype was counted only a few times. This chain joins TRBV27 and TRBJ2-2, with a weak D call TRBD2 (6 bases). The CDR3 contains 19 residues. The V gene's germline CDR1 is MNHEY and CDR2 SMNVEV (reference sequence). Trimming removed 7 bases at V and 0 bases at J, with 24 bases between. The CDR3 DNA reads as TGTGCCAGCACCCCCGCGGGGTTAGCCAGACATACGAACACCGGGGAGCTGTTTTTT. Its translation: CASTPAGLARHTNTGELFF.

This CDR3 is CASSFFRDTEAFF. For the CDR3, the DNA is TGTGCCAGCAGCTTCTTTCGGGACACTGAAGCTTTCTTT. The chain links TRBV7-2 to TRBJ1-1; D is undetermined. Germline values: CDR1 SGHTA, CDR2 FQGNSA. The CDR3 totals 13 residues. Trimming cost V 3 bases and J 3 bases, with 8 bases left between them.